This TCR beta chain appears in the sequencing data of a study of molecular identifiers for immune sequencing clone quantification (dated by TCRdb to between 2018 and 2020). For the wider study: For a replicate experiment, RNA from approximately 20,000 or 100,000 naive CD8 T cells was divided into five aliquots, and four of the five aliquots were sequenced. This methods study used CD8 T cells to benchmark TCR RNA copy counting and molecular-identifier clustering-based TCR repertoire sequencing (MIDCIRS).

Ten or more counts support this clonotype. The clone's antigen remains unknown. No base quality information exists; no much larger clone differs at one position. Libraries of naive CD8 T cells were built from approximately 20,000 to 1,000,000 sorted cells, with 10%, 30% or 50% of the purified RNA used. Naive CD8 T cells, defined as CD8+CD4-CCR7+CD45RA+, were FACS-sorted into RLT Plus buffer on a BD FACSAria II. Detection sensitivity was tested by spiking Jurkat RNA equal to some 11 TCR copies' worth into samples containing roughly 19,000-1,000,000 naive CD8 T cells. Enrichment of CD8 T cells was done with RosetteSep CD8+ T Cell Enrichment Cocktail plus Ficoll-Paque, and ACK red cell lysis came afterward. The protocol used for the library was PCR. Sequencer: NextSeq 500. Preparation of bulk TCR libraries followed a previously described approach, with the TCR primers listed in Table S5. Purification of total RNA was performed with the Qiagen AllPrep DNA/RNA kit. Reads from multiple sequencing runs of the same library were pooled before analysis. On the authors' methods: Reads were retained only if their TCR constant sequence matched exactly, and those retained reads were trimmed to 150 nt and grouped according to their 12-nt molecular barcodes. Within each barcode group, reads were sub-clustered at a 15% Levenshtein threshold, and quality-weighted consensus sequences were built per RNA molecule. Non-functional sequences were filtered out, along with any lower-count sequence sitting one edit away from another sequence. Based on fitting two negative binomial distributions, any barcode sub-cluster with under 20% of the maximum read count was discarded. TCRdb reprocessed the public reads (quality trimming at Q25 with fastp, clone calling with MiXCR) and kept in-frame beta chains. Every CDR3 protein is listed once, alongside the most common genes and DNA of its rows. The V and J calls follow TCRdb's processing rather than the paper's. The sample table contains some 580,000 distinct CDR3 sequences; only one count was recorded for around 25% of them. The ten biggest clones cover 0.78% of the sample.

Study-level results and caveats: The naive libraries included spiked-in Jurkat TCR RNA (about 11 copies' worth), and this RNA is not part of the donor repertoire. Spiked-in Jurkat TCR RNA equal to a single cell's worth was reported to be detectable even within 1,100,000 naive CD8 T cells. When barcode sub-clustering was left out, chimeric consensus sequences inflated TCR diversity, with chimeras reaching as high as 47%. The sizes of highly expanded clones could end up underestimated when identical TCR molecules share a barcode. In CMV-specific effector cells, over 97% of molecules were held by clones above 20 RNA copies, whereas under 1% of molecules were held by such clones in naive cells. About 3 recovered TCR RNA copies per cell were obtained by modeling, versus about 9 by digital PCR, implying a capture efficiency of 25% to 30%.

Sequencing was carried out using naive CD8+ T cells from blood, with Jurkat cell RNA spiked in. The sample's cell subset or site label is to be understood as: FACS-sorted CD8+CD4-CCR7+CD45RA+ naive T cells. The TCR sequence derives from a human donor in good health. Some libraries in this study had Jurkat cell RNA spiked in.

The base sequence is TGTGCCAGCAGCACGAGGACTAGTTTAGAGCAGTACTTC. This sequence encodes CASSTRTSLEQYF. The chain was built from TRBV5-4 and TRBJ2-7; TRBD2 matches 7 bases in the middle. Including cysteine and phenylalanine, the CDR3 has 13 amino acids. Kept here is only the CDR3 DNA, which spans 39 bases and is read in frame from base 1. The germline V end is reduced by 4 bases and the J end by 7 bases; junction bases left unmatched: 8. Reading the germline V gene (reference sequence) gives CDR1 SGHNT and CDR2 YYREEE.